These T cell receptor beta chains were read from a single sample in a study of lymphopenia after photon versus proton radiotherapy. Repertoires were generated with immunoSEQ multiplex PCR, while TCRdb's copy carries only in-frame clones and drops some. The repertoire holds roughly 4,700 clones, with 88% as singletons. Sample: peripheral blood, taken from a patient treated with photon-based radiotherapy. The receptors originated from an elderly man with cholangiocarcinoma. CDR3s include the opening cysteine and the closing phenylalanine or tryptophan. The D gene is left open where the match is weak. Not all rows give a size; the values are once, few, many and, for expanded clones, a class.

j_call: TRBJ1-1
clone_size: NA
v_call: TRBV7-9
d_call: NA
cdr3_aa: CASSLGVVVNTEAFF
cdr3_nt: TGTGCCAGCAGCTTAGGGGTAGTAGTGAACACTGAAGCTTTCTTT

j_call: TRBJ2-1
clone_size: NA
v_call: TRBV7-3
d_call: TRBD2
cdr3_aa: CASSPGPGLAAYNEQFF
cdr3_nt: TGTGCCAGCAGCCCCGGTCCGGGACTAGCGGCGTACAATGAGCAGTTCTTC

j_call: TRBJ2-2
clone_size: few
v_call: TRBV14
d_call: TRBD1
cdr3_aa: CASSQDRGNGELFF
cdr3_nt: TGTGCCAGCAGCCAAGACAGGGGGAACGGGGAGCTGTTTTTT

j_call: TRBJ1-5
clone_size: few
v_call: TRBV6-6
d_call: NA
cdr3_aa: CASSYSKSQPQHF
cdr3_nt: TGTGCCAGCAGTTACTCGAAATCTCAGCCCCAGCATTTT

j_call: TRBJ1-6
clone_size: NA
v_call: TRBV11-2
d_call: NA
cdr3_aa: CASSLGGGASDSPLHF
cdr3_nt: TGTGCCAGCAGCTTAGGTGGGGGCGCGTCGGATTCACCCCTCCACTTT

j_call: TRBJ2-7
clone_size: NA
v_call: TRBV30
d_call: TRBD1
cdr3_aa: CAWRVVGQGWKAEQYF
cdr3_nt: TGTGCCTGGAGGGTGGTTGGACAGGGGTGGAAGGCCGAGCAGTACTTC

j_call: TRBJ1-4
clone_size: NA
v_call: TRBV27
d_call: NA
cdr3_aa: CASSFNLGSTNEKLFF
cdr3_nt: TGTGCCAGCAGTTTCAATCTGGGGTCGACTAATGAAAAACTGTTTTTT

j_call: TRBJ1-1
clone_size: NA
v_call: TRBV28
d_call: NA
cdr3_aa: CASSYPGGRGSEAFF
cdr3_nt: TGTGCCAGCAGTTACCCTGGGGGGCGCGGATCTGAAGCTTTCTTT

j_call: TRBJ2-3
clone_size: NA
v_call: TRBV5-1
d_call: TRBD1
cdr3_aa: CASRWGTGTDTQYF
cdr3_nt: TGCGCCAGCAGGTGGGGGACAGGGACAGATACGCAGTATTTT

j_call: TRBJ1-4
clone_size: NA
v_call: TRBV6-1
d_call: NA
cdr3_aa: CASSRGDATNEKLFF
cdr3_nt: TGTGCCAGCAGTCGGGGGGATGCAACTAATGAAAAACTGTTTTTT

j_call: TRBJ2-7
clone_size: NA
v_call: TRBV5-4
d_call: NA
cdr3_aa: CASSLRGVTYEQYF
cdr3_nt: TGTGCCAGCAGCTTAAGGGGCGTGACCTACGAGCAGTACTTC

j_call: TRBJ1-2
clone_size: NA
v_call: TRBV5-8
d_call: TRBD1
cdr3_aa: CASSLAGTGGVYGYTF
cdr3_nt: TGTGCCAGCAGCTTGGCTGGGACAGGGGGCGTATATGGCTACACCTTC

j_call: TRBJ2-2
clone_size: NA
v_call: TRBV7-6
d_call: TRBD1
cdr3_aa: CASSSTVLWTGTNTGELFF
cdr3_nt: TGTGCCAGCAGCTCAACGGTACTCTGGACAGGGACGAACACCGGGGAGCTGTTTTTT

j_call: TRBJ2-1
clone_size: NA
v_call: TRBV2
d_call: TRBD2
cdr3_aa: CASAGLANNEQFF
cdr3_nt: TGTGCCAGCGCGGGACTAGCGAACAATGAGCAGTTCTTC

j_call: TRBJ2-7
clone_size: NA
v_call: TRBV5-1
d_call: NA
cdr3_aa: CASSLNSALGEQYF
cdr3_nt: TGCGCCAGCAGCTTGAACAGTGCTCTAGGGGAGCAGTACTTC

j_call: TRBJ2-1
clone_size: NA
v_call: TRBV28
d_call: TRBD1
cdr3_aa: CASTARTGDNEQFF
cdr3_nt: TGTGCCAGCACCGCCCGGACAGGGGACAATGAGCAGTTCTTC

j_call: TRBJ1-5
clone_size: NA
v_call: TRBV19
d_call: NA
cdr3_aa: CASSFRTPGESNQPQHF
cdr3_nt: TGTGCCAGTAGTTTTCGAACCCCTGGGGAGAGCAATCAGCCCCAGCATTTT

j_call: TRBJ2-3
clone_size: NA
v_call: TRBV9
d_call: TRBD2
cdr3_aa: CASSGRLAGSDTQYF
cdr3_nt: TGTGCCAGCAGCGGGCGACTAGCGGGGTCGGATACGCAGTATTTT

j_call: TRBJ2-5
clone_size: NA
v_call: TRBV18
d_call: NA
cdr3_aa: CASSPGLKSPQYF
cdr3_nt: TGTGCCAGCTCACCAGGACTAAAGTCGCCCCAGTACTTC

j_call: TRBJ1-1
clone_size: once
v_call: TRBV15
d_call: NA
cdr3_aa: CATSRDWTHSKTEAFF
cdr3_nt: TGTGCCACCAGCAGAGATTGGACACACAGCAAGACTGAAGCTTTCTTT

j_call: TRBJ1-6
clone_size: medium-sized
v_call: TRBV5-4
d_call: NA
cdr3_aa: CASSRGSDYNSPLHF
cdr3_nt: TGTGCCAGCAGCCGTGGGTCGGACTATAATTCACCCCTCCACTTT

j_call: TRBJ1-1
clone_size: NA
v_call: TRBV29-1
d_call: NA
cdr3_aa: CSAAAEGTAFF
cdr3_nt: TGCAGCGCCGCGGCGGAGGGAACGGCTTTCTTT

j_call: TRBJ1-5
clone_size: NA
v_call: TRBV11-3
d_call: TRBD1
cdr3_aa: CASNKQGLNQPQHF
cdr3_nt: TGTGCCAGCAACAAACAGGGGCTTAATCAGCCCCAGCATTTT

j_call: TRBJ1-5
clone_size: NA
v_call: TRBV6-6
d_call: NA
cdr3_aa: CASSNLPFSNQPQHF
cdr3_nt: TGTGCCAGCAGTAACTTACCCTTTAGCAATCAGCCCCAGCATTTT

j_call: TRBJ1-1
clone_size: NA
v_call: TRBV25-1
d_call: NA
cdr3_aa: CASSSPKGRTEAFF
cdr3_nt: TGTGCCAGCAGTTCACCTAAGGGCCGCACTGAAGCTTTCTTT

j_call: TRBJ2-3
clone_size: NA
v_call: TRBV27
d_call: NA
cdr3_aa: CASSFQGTDTQYF
cdr3_nt: TGTGCCAGCAGTTTCCAGGGGACAGATACGCAGTATTTT

j_call: TRBJ2-7
clone_size: NA
v_call: TRBV7-8
d_call: NA
cdr3_aa: CASSLGVGLSYEQYF
cdr3_nt: TGTGCCAGCAGCTTAGGAGTAGGACTCTCCTACGAGCAGTACTTC

j_call: TRBJ2-1
clone_size: NA
v_call: TRBV7-3
d_call: TRBD2
cdr3_aa: CASSSGTSDNEQFF
cdr3_nt: TGTGCCAGCAGCTCCGGGACTAGCGACAATGAGCAGTTCTTC

j_call: TRBJ1-4
clone_size: NA
v_call: TRBV27
d_call: NA
cdr3_aa: CATRRGQNEKLFF
cdr3_nt: TGTGCCACCCGAAGAGGCCAAAATGAAAAACTGTTTTTT

j_call: TRBJ1-1
clone_size: once
v_call: TRBV5-4
d_call: NA
cdr3_aa: CASSSRDRTEAFF
cdr3_nt: TGTGCCAGCAGCTCCCGGGACCGCACTGAAGCTTTCTTT

j_call: TRBJ2-7
clone_size: NA
v_call: TRBV7-9
d_call: NA
cdr3_aa: CASSLAIREQYF
cdr3_nt: TGTGCCAGCAGCTTAGCGATCCGGGAGCAGTACTTC

j_call: TRBJ2-3
clone_size: NA
v_call: TRBV7-9
d_call: TRBD2
cdr3_aa: CASSLGLAGGTDTQYF
cdr3_nt: TGTGCCAGCAGTTTGGGACTAGCGGGGGGCACAGATACGCAGTATTTT

j_call: TRBJ2-4
clone_size: few
v_call: TRBV10-1
d_call: TRBD2
cdr3_aa: CASSEIAGGPKNIQYF
cdr3_nt: TGCGCCAGCAGTGAAATAGCGGGGGGGCCCAAAAACATTCAGTACTTC

j_call: TRBJ1-1
clone_size: NA
v_call: TRBV28
d_call: NA
cdr3_aa: CASSLISLNTEAFF
cdr3_nt: TGTGCCAGCAGTTTAATAAGCCTGAACACTGAAGCTTTCTTT

j_call: TRBJ2-3
clone_size: few
v_call: TRBV5-1
d_call: TRBD1
cdr3_aa: CASSYGQGVDTQYF
cdr3_nt: TGCGCCAGCAGCTACGGACAGGGCGTGGATACGCAGTATTTT

j_call: TRBJ1-1
clone_size: once
v_call: TRBV28
d_call: NA
cdr3_aa: CASKRGSVNTEAFF
cdr3_nt: TGTGCCAGCAAAAGGGGATCGGTGAACACTGAAGCTTTCTTT

j_call: TRBJ2-5
clone_size: NA
v_call: TRBV28
d_call: TRBD2
cdr3_aa: CASSTSGGARETQYF
cdr3_nt: TGTGCCAGCAGCACTAGCGGGGGGGCCCGGGAGACCCAGTACTTC

j_call: TRBJ2-2
clone_size: NA
v_call: TRBV25-1
d_call: TRBD1
cdr3_aa: CASAIRTGGPNTGELFF
cdr3_nt: TGTGCCAGTGCTATCCGGACAGGGGGCCCGAACACCGGGGAGCTGTTTTTT

j_call: TRBJ1-1
clone_size: NA
v_call: TRBV28
d_call: TRBD1
cdr3_aa: CASSRLGTGPVGTEAFF
cdr3_nt: TGTGCCAGCAGTCGTCTGGGGACAGGACCGGTAGGGACTGAAGCTTTCTTT

j_call: TRBJ1-2
clone_size: NA
v_call: TRBV10-1
d_call: NA
cdr3_aa: CASSPGYNYGYTF
cdr3_nt: TGCGCCAGCAGTCCAGGGTATAACTATGGCTACACCTTC

j_call: TRBJ2-7
clone_size: NA
v_call: TRBV6-5
d_call: NA
cdr3_aa: CASSYERAPSYEQYF
cdr3_nt: TGTGCCAGCAGTTACGAGCGGGCCCCCTCCTACGAGCAGTACTTC

j_call: TRBJ1-1
clone_size: few
v_call: TRBV7-6
d_call: TRBD1
cdr3_aa: CASSVQQGGDTEAFF
cdr3_nt: TGTGCCAGCAGCGTCCAACAGGGGGGGGACACTGAAGCTTTCTTT

j_call: TRBJ1-4
clone_size: NA
v_call: TRBV2
d_call: NA
cdr3_aa: CASSFDEKLFF
cdr3_nt: TGTGCCAGCAGTTTTGATGAAAAACTGTTTTTT

j_call: TRBJ1-2
clone_size: NA
v_call: TRBV9
d_call: TRBD1
cdr3_aa: CASSVGSGQGGGYTF
cdr3_nt: TGTGCCAGCAGCGTAGGCTCGGGACAGGGAGGCGGCTACACCTTC

j_call: TRBJ1-2
clone_size: NA
v_call: TRBV30
d_call: NA
cdr3_aa: CAYPDPHNYGYTF
cdr3_nt: TGTGCCTACCCGGACCCCCATAACTATGGCTACACCTTC

j_call: TRBJ1-6
clone_size: NA
v_call: TRBV28
d_call: TRBD1
cdr3_aa: CASSLWDRDSYNSPLHF
cdr3_nt: TGTGCCAGCAGTTTATGGGACAGGGACTCCTATAATTCACCCCTCCACTTT

j_call: TRBJ1-1
clone_size: NA
v_call: TRBV11-3
d_call: NA
cdr3_aa: CASSRDTGTEAFF
cdr3_nt: TGTGCCAGCAGCCGGGACACGGGCACTGAAGCTTTCTTT